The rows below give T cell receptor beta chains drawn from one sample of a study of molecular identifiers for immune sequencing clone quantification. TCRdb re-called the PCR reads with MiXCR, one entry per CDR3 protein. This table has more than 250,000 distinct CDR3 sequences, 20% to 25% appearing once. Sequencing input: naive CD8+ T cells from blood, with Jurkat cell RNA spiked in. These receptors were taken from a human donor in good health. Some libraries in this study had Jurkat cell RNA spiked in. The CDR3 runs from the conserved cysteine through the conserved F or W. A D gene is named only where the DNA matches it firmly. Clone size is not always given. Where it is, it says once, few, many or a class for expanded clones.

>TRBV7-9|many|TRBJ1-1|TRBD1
TGTGCCAGCAGCTTCGGACAGGGTTGGGGCATGAACACTGAAGCTTTCTTT
CASSFGQGWGMNTEAFF
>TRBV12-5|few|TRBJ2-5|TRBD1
TGTGCTAGTGGTGAAGGACAGGGGACACAAGAGACCCAGTACTTC
CASGEGQGTQETQYF
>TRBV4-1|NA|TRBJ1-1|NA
TGCGCCAGCAGCCAAGACCAACAGGGAAGCACTGAAGCTTTCTTT
CASSQDQQGSTEAFF
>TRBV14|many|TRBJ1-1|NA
TGTGCCAGCAGCCAATCCTCAGACCCGAACACTGAAGCTTTCTTT
CASSQSSDPNTEAFF
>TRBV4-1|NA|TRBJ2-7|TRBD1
TGCGCCAGCAGCCAAGAAATATTAGGGACAGCCTACGGGGTACGGTCCTACGAGCGGTACTTC
CASSQEILGTAYGVRSYERYF
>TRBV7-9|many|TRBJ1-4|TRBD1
TGTGCCAGCAGCGACTTACCGGGACAGGGGGCCGCTAATGAAAAACTGTTTTTT
CASSDLPGQGAANEKLFF
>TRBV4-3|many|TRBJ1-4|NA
TGCGCCAGCAGCCAAGCGCGGGCAACTAATGAAAAACTGTTTTTT
CASSQARATNEKLFF
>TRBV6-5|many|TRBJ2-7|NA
TGTGCCAGCAGTTACTCGCCGCGGCCCGCAGGGTTCTACGAGCAGTACTTC
CASSYSPRPAGFYEQYF
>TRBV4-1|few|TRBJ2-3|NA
TGCGCCAGCAGTCCGACCCCCCCGGGACCCAGCACAGATACGCAGTATTTT
CASSPTPPGPSTDTQYF
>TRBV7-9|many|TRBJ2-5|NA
TGTGCCAGCAGCTCGGGCAACCAAGAGACCCAGTACTTC
CASSSGNQETQYF
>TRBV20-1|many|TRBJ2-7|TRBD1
TGCAGTGCTCGGGATGACAGGGGTAACTCCTACGAGCAGTACTTC
CSARDDRGNSYEQYF
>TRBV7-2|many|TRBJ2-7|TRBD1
TGTGCCAGCAGCTTACCCCTTGACAGGGGGGTCGATAGGACTTACGAGCAGTACTTC
CASSLPLDRGVDRTYEQYF
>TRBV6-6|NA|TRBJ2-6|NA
TGTGCCAGCAGGGGGCCGACAGGCGTAACCTCTGGGGCCAACGTCCTGACTTTC
CASRGPTGVTSGANVLTF
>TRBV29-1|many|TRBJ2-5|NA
TGCAGCGTGGACCGGGACCAAGAGACCCAGTACTTC
CSVDRDQETQYF
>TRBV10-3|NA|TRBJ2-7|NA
TGTGCCATCAGGGACATATCCTACGAGCAGTACTTC
CAIRDISYEQYF
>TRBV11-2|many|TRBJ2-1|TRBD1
TGTGCCAGCAGCTTTCCAGGGGGATTTGAGCAGTTCTTC
CASSFPGGFEQFF
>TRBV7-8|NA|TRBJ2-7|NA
TGTGCCAGCAGCATGGGGTGGAGCTCCTACGAGCAGTACTTC
CASSMGWSSYEQYF